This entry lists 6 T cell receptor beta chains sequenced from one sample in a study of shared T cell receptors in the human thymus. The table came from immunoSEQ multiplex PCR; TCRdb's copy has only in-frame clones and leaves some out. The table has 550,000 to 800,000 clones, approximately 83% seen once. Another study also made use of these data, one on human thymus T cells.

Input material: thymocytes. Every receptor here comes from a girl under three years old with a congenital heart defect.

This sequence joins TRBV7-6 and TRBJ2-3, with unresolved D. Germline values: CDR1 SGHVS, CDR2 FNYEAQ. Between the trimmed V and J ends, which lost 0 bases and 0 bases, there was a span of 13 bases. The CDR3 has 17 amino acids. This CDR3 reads CASSLARPSASTDTQYF. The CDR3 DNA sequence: TGTGCCAGCAGCTTAGCGCGTCCGTCCGCTAGCACAGATACGCAGTATTTT.

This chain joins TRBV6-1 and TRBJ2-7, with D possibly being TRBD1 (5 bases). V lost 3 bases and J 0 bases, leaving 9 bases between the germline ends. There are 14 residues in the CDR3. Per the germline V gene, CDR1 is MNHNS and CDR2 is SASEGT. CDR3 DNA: TGTGCCAGCAGTGAGCCAGGGTACTCCTACGAGCAGTACTTC. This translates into CASSEPGYSYEQYF.

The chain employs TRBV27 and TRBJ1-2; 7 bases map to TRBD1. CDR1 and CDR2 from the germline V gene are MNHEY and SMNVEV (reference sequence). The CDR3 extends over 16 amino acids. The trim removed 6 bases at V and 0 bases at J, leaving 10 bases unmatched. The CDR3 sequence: CASSPQGTAANYGYTF. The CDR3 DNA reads TGTGCCAGCAGCCCCCAGGGGACAGCCGCTAACTATGGCTACACCTTC.

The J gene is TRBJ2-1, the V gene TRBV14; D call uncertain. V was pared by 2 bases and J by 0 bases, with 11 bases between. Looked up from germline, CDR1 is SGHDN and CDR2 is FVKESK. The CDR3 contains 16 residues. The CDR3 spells CASSQYNQDSYNEQFF. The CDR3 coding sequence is TGTGCCAGCAGCCAATATAATCAGGACTCCTACAATGAGCAGTTCTTC.

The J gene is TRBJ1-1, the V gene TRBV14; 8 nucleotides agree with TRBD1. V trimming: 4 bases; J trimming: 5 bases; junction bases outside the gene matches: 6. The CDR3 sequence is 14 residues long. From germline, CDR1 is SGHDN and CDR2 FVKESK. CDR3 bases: TGTGCCAGCAGCCCCAGGGGGCGCCGGACTGAAGCTTTCTTT. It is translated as CASSPRGRRTEAFF.

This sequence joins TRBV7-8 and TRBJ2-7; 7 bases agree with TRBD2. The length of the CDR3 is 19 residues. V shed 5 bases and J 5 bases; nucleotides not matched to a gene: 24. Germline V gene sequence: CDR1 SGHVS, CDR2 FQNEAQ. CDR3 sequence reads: CASSISGGTTSLHPNEQYF. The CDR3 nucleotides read TGTGCCAGCAGCATCTCCGGAGGGACGACTAGCCTACACCCGAACGAGCAGTACTTC.